Listed here are 27 T cell receptor beta chains from one sample, sequenced in a study of shared clonotypes between healthy human individuals. The protocol was immunoSEQ multiplex PCR, while the TCRdb copy is restricted to in-frame clones and leaves out a portion. The repertoire holds 500,000 to 700,000 clones, with 85% to 95% as singletons. In the naive CD8 group, cells lacked CD45RO and were positively selected for CCR7, so terminally differentiated effector memory CD45RA+ cells were left out. The sample comprised naive CD8+ T cells sorted from blood. The receptors shown here come from a woman in her twenties or thirties in good health.

The gene calls are TRBV28 and TRBJ2-1, with D unresolved. Germline lookup yields CDR1 MDHEN and CDR2 SYDVKM. V lost 4 bases and J 8 bases, leaving 15 bases between the germline ends. The CDR3 consists of 14 residues. The CDR3 DNA reads as TGTGCCAGCAGTTCCACTCTGTTGGGTGATGAGCAGTTCTTC. Protein: CASSSTLLGDEQFF.

The chain has TRBV5-4 and TRBJ1-2; D is ambiguous. Germline V gives CDR1 SGHNT, CDR2 YYREEE (reference sequence). The CDR3 is 13 residues long. Trimming removed 0 bases from V and 4 bases from J, with 7 bases in between. This chain's CDR3 is CASSLVSGYGYTF. CDR3 DNA: TGTGCCAGCAGCTTGGTAAGCGGCTATGGCTACACCTTC. Together with reference TRBV5-4 and TRBJ1-2, the CDR3 gives the full variable domain: ETGVTQSPTHLIKTRGQQVTLRCSSQSGHNTVSWYQQALGQGPQFIFQYYREEENGRGNFPPRFSGLQFPNYSSELNVNALELDDSALYLCASSLVSGYGYTFGSGTRLTVV.

A single count supports this clone. The chain carries TRBV19 and TRBJ2-7; possibly TRBD2 for D (6 bases). The CDR3 spans 14 residues. Germline V gene sequence: CDR1 LNHDA, CDR2 SQIVND (reference sequence). The V end lost 1 base, the J end lost 3 bases, and 10 bases lay between the germline ends. CDR3 nucleotides: TGTGCCAGTAGTATAGGGAGCGGGTTCTACGAGCAGTACTTC. This gives the protein CASSIGSGFYEQYF.

V usage is TRBV13 and J usage is TRBJ2-6, with D possibly called TRBD1 or TRBD2 (5 bases each). Germline V lookup: CDR1 PRHDT, CDR2 FYEKMQ (reference sequence). The V gene lost 8 bases and the J gene lost 3 bases, with 14 bases spanning the gap. The CDR3 runs to 15 residues. The chain's CDR3 is CASLLWGFGANVLTF. The CDR3 DNA sequence: TGTGCCAGCCTCCTTTGGGGGTTTGGGGCCAACGTCCTGACTTTC. Full variable domain (outside the CDR3, taken from reference TRBV13 and TRBJ2-6): AAGVIQSPRHLIKEKRETATLKCYPIPRHDTVYWYQQGPGQDPQFLISFYEKMQSDKGSIPDRFSAQQFSDYHSELNMSSLELGDSALYFCASLLWGFGANVLTFGAGSRLTVL.

J is TRBJ2-7 and V is TRBV27; 7 positions match TRBD2. The CDR3 extends over 15 amino acids. Unmatched junction bases numbered 11, after V lost 5 bases and J lost 4 bases. Looked up from germline, CDR1 is MNHEY and CDR2 is SMNVEV (reference sequence). The CDR3 spells CASSPAGELTYEQYF. The CDR3 DNA reads as TGTGCCAGCAGTCCCGCGGGAGAGCTAACTTACGAGCAGTACTTC.

The rearrangement links TRBV29-1 to TRBJ1-2, with D possibly being TRBD1 (6 bases). V shed 3 bases and J shed 8 bases, with 13 bases lying between them. There are 12 residues in the CDR3. Germline V gene sequence: CDR1 SQVTM, CDR2 ANQGSEA. DNA of the CDR3: TGCAGCGTTGATCGAGGGACACAGGGCTACACCTTC. Its protein product is CSVDRGTQGYTF. Drawing the rest from reference TRBV29-1 and TRBJ1-2, the complete variable domain is SAVISQKPSRDICQRGTSLTIQCQVDSQVTMMFWYRQQPGQSLTLIATANQGSEATYESGFVIDKFPISRPNLTFSTLTVSNMSPEDSSIYLCSVDRGTQGYTFGSGTRLTVV.

The rearrangement joins TRBV9 to TRBJ2-7; 7 bases are shared with TRBD1. This CDR3 is 14 amino acids long. From germline, CDR1 is SGDLS and CDR2 YYNGEE. V lost 3 bases and J lost 1; bases outside the gene matches: 4. The CDR3 is CASSEGGASYEQYF. The CDR3 coding sequence is TGTGCCAGCAGCGAAGGGGGCGCTTCCTACGAGCAGTACTTC.

The rearrangement joins TRBV11-2 to TRBJ2-2; D is ambiguous. This CDR3 has 14 amino acids. V lost 0 bases, J lost 3 bases, and 5 bases lay in between. The germline V gene encodes CDR1 SGHAT and CDR2 FQNNGV. CDR3 loop: CASSLELHTGELFF. The CDR3 bases are TGTGCCAGCAGCTTAGAACTGCACACCGGGGAGCTGTTTTTT.

This chain joins TRBV28 and TRBJ2-5; D may be TRBD1 (5 bases). The germline V gene has CDR1 MDHEN and CDR2 SYDVKM. This CDR3 has 13 amino acids. V shed 4 bases and J shed 9 bases, with 15 bases lying between them. This CDR3 is CASSYDGLGAQYF. The CDR3 nucleotides are TGTGCCAGCAGTTACGACGGTCTAGGGGCCCAGTACTTC.

The chain uses TRBV28 and TRBJ1-2; a possible D gene is TRBD1 (5 bases). The germline CDR1 and CDR2 sequences are MDHEN and SYDVKM. V was cut by 2 bases and J by 7 bases, with 11 bases left in between. The CDR3 runs 13 residues. The CDR3 is CASSLGGSFGYTF. The DNA for the CDR3 is TGTGCCAGCAGTTTAGGGGGGTCCTTTGGCTACACCTTC.

The CDR3 nucleotides read TGTGCCAGCAGCTTATCGTCCAGGGGGATTAACTATGGCTACACCTTC. The encoded protein is CASSLSSRGINYGYTF. The genes are TRBV11-3 and TRBJ1-2; 7 bases align to TRBD1. Losses at the gene ends were 2 bases for V and 1 base for J; bases not matched to a gene: 7. In germline, CDR1 is SGHNT, CDR2 YENEEA. CDR3 length: 16 residues.

This sequence joins TRBV28 and TRBJ2-1; perhaps TRBD1 as D (5 bases). The CDR3 is 14 amino acids. V gave up 7 bases and J gave up 9 bases, with 19 bases separating them. Looked up from germline, CDR1 is MDHEN and CDR2 is SYDVKM. The CDR3 loop reads CASIKDGRGPEQFF. The DNA of the CDR3 is TGTGCCAGCATTAAGGACGGTAGGGGCCCTGAGCAGTTCTTC. The full variable domain, with the rest looked up from reference TRBV28 and TRBJ2-1, is DVKVTQSSRYLVKRTGEKVFLECVQDMDHENMFWYRQDPGLGLRLIYFSYDVKMKEKGDIPEGYSVSREKKERFSLILESASTNQTSMYLCASIKDGRGPEQFFGPGTRLTVL.

This chain joins TRBV28 and TRBJ1-5; no clear D gene. The germline gives CDR1 MDHEN, CDR2 SYDVKM. This CDR3 spans 14 amino acids. V was shortened by 5 bases and J by 1 base, with 9 bases between the two germline ends. The CDR3 sequence: CASSPSGSNQPQHF. The CDR3 DNA sequence: TGTGCCAGCAGTCCCAGCGGCAGCAATCAGCCCCAGCATTTT. Complete variable domain (other parts from reference TRBV28 and TRBJ1-5): DVKVTQSSRYLVKRTGEKVFLECVQDMDHENMFWYRQDPGLGLRLIYFSYDVKMKEKGDIPEGYSVSREKKERFSLILESASTNQTSMYLCASSPSGSNQPQHFGDGTRLSIL.

The chain links TRBV28 to TRBJ1-1; D is possibly TRBD1 (6 bases). Germline assignment: CDR1 MDHEN and CDR2 SYDVKM. V lost 5 bases and J lost 1, with 23 bases in between. The CDR3 runs 18 residues. CDR3 in amino acids: CASSPGTLAILGNTEAFF. Here the CDR3 DNA reads TGTGCCAGCAGTCCCGGGACACTGGCCATTTTGGGGAACACTGAAGCTTTCTTT.

The rearrangement uses TRBV5-4 and TRBJ2-1; 10 bases are shared with TRBD2. The CDR3 is 15 amino acids. CDR1 and CDR2 from the germline V gene are SGHNT and YYREEE (reference sequence). V was pared by 5 bases and J by 4 bases, with 6 bases of the junction left unmatched. This chain's CDR3 is CASRPLAGAYNEQFF. The DNA of the CDR3 is TGTGCCAGCAGGCCCCTAGCGGGAGCTTACAATGAGCAGTTCTTC.

The V call is TRBV5-1, the J call TRBJ2-7, with D possibly TRBD1 on 5 matching bases. This CDR3 is built from 12 residues. With 5 bases removed from V and 5 bases from J, the gap between germline ends came to 11 bases. From germline, CDR1 is SGHRS and CDR2 YFSETQ. In DNA form, the CDR3 reads TGCGCCAGCAGTTTCAGGGATAACGAGCAGTACTTC. Its protein is CASSFRDNEQYF. The full variable domain, rest sourced from reference TRBV5-1 and TRBJ2-7, is KAGVTQTPRYLIKTRGQQVTLSCSPISGHRSVSWYQQTPGQGLQFLFEYFSETQRNKGNFPGRFSGRQFSNSRSEMNVSTLELGDSALYLCASSFRDNEQYFGPGTRLTVT.

The rearrangement uses TRBV11-2 and TRBJ1-1, with D possibly being TRBD1 (6 bases). The CDR3 consists of 16 residues. Trimming removed 7 bases at V and 4 bases at J, with 22 bases between. Germline V lookup: CDR1 SGHAT, CDR2 FQNNGV. The CDR3 here is CASILTPGAESTEAFF. The CDR3 DNA follows: TGTGCCAGCATCCTTACCCCAGGGGCTGAGAGCACTGAAGCTTTCTTT. The full variable domain, rest sourced from reference TRBV11-2 and TRBJ1-1, is EAGVAQSPRYKIIEKRQSVAFWCNPISGHATLYWYQQILGQGPKLLIQFQNNGVVDDSQLPKDRFSAERLKGVDSTLKIQPAKLEDSAVYLCASILTPGAESTEAFFGQGTRLTVV.

This chain connects TRBV10-3 to TRBJ2-7; 9 nucleotides line up with TRBD1. The CDR3 totals 14 residues. Germline CDR1 ENHRY, CDR2 SYGVKD. V trimming: 4 bases; J trimming: 5 bases; junction bases outside the gene matches: 6. The CDR3 is CAISGGQGFDEQYF. CDR3 sequence (DNA): TGTGCCATCAGTGGCGGACAGGGGTTCGACGAGCAGTACTTC.

V and J are TRBV7-6 and TRBJ2-5; unclear D gene. The end of the DNA fits TRBJ2-7 better, so the J call may be wrong. Germline CDR1 and CDR2: SGHVS and FNYEAQ. The CDR3 loop spans 14 amino acids. The CDR3, as DNA: TGTGCCAGCAGCTTACGGGCAGCTACCTACGAGCAGTACTTC. It encodes CASSLRAATYEQYF.

The V call is TRBV5-5, the J call TRBJ2-1; no clear D. Trimming removed 1 base at V and 6 bases at J, with 11 bases between. The CDR3 spans 14 residues. Germline V gene sequence: CDR1 SGHKS, CDR2 YYEKEE (reference sequence). CDR3 sequence (DNA): TGTGCCAGCAGCTTGTCCGGGTTTGGCAATGAGCAGTTCTTC. This sequence encodes CASSLSGFGNEQFF.

The V gene is TRBV30, the J gene TRBJ2-3; the D is unclear. The germline CDR1 and CDR2 sequences are GTSNPN and SVGIG (reference sequence). With 1 base removed from V and 0 bases from J, the gap between germline ends came to 8 bases. The CDR3 extends over 14 amino acids. CDR3: CAWSGGLSTDTQYF. CDR3 bases: TGTGCCTGGAGTGGTGGTCTAAGCACAGATACGCAGTATTTT.

V and J are TRBV5-1 and TRBJ2-7; either TRBD1 or TRBD2 may supply D (6 bases each). Germline-derived CDR1 and CDR2 are SGHRS and YFSETQ. V dropped 1 base and J dropped 5 bases, with 16 bases sitting between them. The CDR3 loop spans 15 amino acids. Written as DNA, the CDR3 is TGCGCCAGCAGCTTGAGGGGGGCTCCCCGGCACGAGCAGTACTTC. Protein: CASSLRGAPRHEQYF.

This clone is a singleton in its sample. The CDR3 nucleotides read TGTGCCAGCAGCAAAAGTGAGAGTTCGTTCCCTGAAGCTTTCTTT. It specifies CASSKSESSFPEAFF. The gene calls are TRBV21-1 and TRBJ1-1. TRBV21-1 is a recognized pseudogene. The CDR3 spans 15 residues.

The chain recombines TRBV27 with TRBJ2-7; the match to TRBD1 covers 9 bases. CDR3 length: 14 amino acids. Trimming at V came to 8 bases and at J to 6 bases, leaving 11 bases not matched to a gene. Germline V gene sequence: CDR1 MNHEY, CDR2 SMNVEV (reference sequence). This CDR3 reads CASRPQGAYSEQYF. In DNA form, the CDR3 reads TGTGCCAGCCGCCCACAGGGGGCATATTCCGAGCAGTACTTC.

The V gene is TRBV7-2, the J gene TRBJ2-7; 9 bases align to TRBD1. The CDR3 runs to 15 residues. V dropped 5 bases and J dropped 3; count of bases not matched to a gene: 8. Germline CDR1 and CDR2: SGHTA and FQGNSA. As DNA, the CDR3 is TGTGCCAGCAGCCCGTACGGGACAGGGCGCTACGAGCAGTACTTC. As protein: CASSPYGTGRYEQYF.

For this clone: The identical CDR3 is also encoded by other nucleotide sequences in the sample. The chain combines TRBV28 with TRBJ1-5; D may be TRBD1 (6 bases). The CDR3 totals 14 residues. V was pared by 5 bases and J by 0 bases, with 8 bases between. Germline CDR1 is MDHEN and CDR2 is SYDVKM. Here the CDR3 reads CASSPQGSNQPQHF. The CDR3 DNA is TGTGCCAGCAGTCCACAGGGTAGCAATCAGCCCCAGCATTTT. Full variable domain (outside the CDR3, taken from reference TRBV28 and TRBJ1-5): DVKVTQSSRYLVKRTGEKVFLECVQDMDHENMFWYRQDPGLGLRLIYFSYDVKMKEKGDIPEGYSVSREKKERFSLILESASTNQTSMYLCASSPQGSNQPQHFGDGTRLSIL.

The V call is TRBV27, the J call TRBJ2-7; maybe TRBD1 (6 bases). V gave up 3 bases and J gave up 6 bases, with 12 bases separating them. The germline V gene has CDR1 MNHEY and CDR2 SMNVEV (reference sequence). This CDR3 has 13 residues. The CDR3: CASSFQGFGEQYF. The CDR3 coding sequence is TGTGCCAGCAGTTTCCAGGGGTTTGGCGAGCAGTACTTC.